This T cell receptor beta chain stems from a study of OX40 agonist ivuxolimab in advanced cancers. Regarding the study in general: Ivuxolimab, which targeted the costimulatory receptor OX40 (CD134), was an agonistic, fully human IgG2 monoclonal antibody. Intravenous ivuxolimab was administered to patients every 2 weeks at six dose levels: 0.01, 0.1, 0.3, 1.5, 3 and 10 mg/kg. Among the roughly 50 dose-escalation patients, about 20 had hepatocellular carcinoma, approximately 15 melanoma, 9 renal cell carcinoma and 9 head and neck cancer. The dose-escalation cohort was about 83% male with a mean age of about 60 years, ranging from roughly 20 to 80. Patients were allowed to have had prior anti-PD-1, anti-PD-L1 or anti-CTLA-4 therapy, and more than 30% of the dose-escalation patients had previously received checkpoint inhibitors. Three dose-escalation patients achieved partial responses, one with hepatocellular carcinoma and two with cutaneous melanoma. The purpose of peripheral TCRbeta sequencing was to test whether ivuxolimab changed TCR sequence diversity and led to clonal T-cell expansion. The monotherapy dose-escalation portion (N of about 50 patients) of the phase I ivuxolimab trial is reported in the paper. Study-level results and caveats: Low levels of normalized T-cell clonal expansion were also seen in some nonresponding patients. Antigen specificity was not determined for the clonally expanded peripheral T cells. Clonal expansion of both CD4+ and CD8+ blood T cells was observed from baseline to week 6 at doses 0.1 to 3.0 mg/kg. Partial responders in the 0.1-3.0 mg/kg groups had among the lowest normalized peripheral clonal expansion, especially among CD8+ T cells. After ivuxolimab, CD8+ T cells had more expanded clones than CD4+ T cells on average.

The trial excluded patients who had a history of autoimmune disease or were on systemic immunosuppression. Peripheral blood for TCR sequencing was collected from all dose cohorts at baseline, on cycle 4 day 1, and on cycle 7 day 1. The samples were taken from a phase I, first-in-human, multicenter, open-label dose-escalation trial of ivuxolimab. The trial enrolled adults with locally advanced or metastatic head and neck squamous cell, hepatocellular, melanoma or renal cell carcinoma. Before TCR sequencing, CD4+ and CD8+ T cells were separately sorted from peripheral blood. V loses 10 bases, J loses 6 bases, and the germline ends lie 16 bases apart. Measured from the cysteine to the phenylalanine, the CDR3 is 13 residues long. Only the CDR3 portion is preserved as DNA: 39 bases, with reading frame beginning at the first base. The germline V gene (reference sequence) gives CDR1 as LNHDA and CDR2 as SQIVND.

For sequencing of the TCRbeta CDR3 region, genomic DNA was extracted from the sorted cells. The immunoSEQ Assay was used to sequence the TCRbeta CDR3 regions. TCRdb stores this immuneACCESS table with in-frame sequences only. Part of the clones is absent; in the studies checked, under half of the shortfall reflects unresolved V genes, and no reason is known for the rest. This sample comprises more than 85,000 clones, 91% of them detected only once. The top ten clones comprise around 1.5% of the sample. Concerning this clone: No antigen is known for it. Base qualities are not provided; no much larger clone lies one nucleotide away.

The input for sequencing was CD4+ or CD8+ T cells sorted from blood, taken in a trial of the OX40 agonist ivuxolimab. The TCR was taken from an adult with an advanced solid tumor such as melanoma, head and neck, liver or kidney cancer. Recombination joined TRBV19 with TRBJ2-1; 5 matching bases give a weak D call of TRBD1. The CDR3 protein sequence reads: CATSPSRVNEQFF. In nucleotide form, the sequence is TGTGCCACATCTCCATCCAGGGTCAATGAGCAGTTCTTC.